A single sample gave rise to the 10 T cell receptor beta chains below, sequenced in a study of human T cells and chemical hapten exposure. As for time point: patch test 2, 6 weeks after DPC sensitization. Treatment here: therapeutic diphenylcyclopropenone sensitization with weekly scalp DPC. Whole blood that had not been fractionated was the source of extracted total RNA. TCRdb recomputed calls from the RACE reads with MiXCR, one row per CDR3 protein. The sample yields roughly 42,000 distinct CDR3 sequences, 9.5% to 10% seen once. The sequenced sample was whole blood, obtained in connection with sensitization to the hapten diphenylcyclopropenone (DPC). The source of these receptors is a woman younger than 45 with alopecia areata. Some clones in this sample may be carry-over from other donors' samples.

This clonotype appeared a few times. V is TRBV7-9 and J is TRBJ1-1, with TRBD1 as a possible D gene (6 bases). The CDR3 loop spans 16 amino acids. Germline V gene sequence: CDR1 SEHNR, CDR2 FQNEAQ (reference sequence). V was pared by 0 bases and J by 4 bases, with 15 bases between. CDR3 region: CASSLAVTGSTTEAFF. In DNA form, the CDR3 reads TGTGCCAGCAGCTTAGCGGTAACAGGGAGTACCACTGAAGCTTTCTTT.

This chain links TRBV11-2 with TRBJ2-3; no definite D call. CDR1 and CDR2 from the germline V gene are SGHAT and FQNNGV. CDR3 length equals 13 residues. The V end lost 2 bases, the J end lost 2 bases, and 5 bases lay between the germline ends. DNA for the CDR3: TGTGCCAGCAGCTTACCGTTCACAGATACGCAGTATTTT. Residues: CASSLPFTDTQYF.

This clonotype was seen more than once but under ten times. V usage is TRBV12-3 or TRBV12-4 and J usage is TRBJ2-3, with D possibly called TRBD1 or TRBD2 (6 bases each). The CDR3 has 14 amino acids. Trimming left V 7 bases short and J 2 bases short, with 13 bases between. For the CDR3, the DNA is TGTGCCAGCAATCCGGGGGCCAACACAGATACGCAGTATTTT. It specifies CASNPGANTDTQYF.

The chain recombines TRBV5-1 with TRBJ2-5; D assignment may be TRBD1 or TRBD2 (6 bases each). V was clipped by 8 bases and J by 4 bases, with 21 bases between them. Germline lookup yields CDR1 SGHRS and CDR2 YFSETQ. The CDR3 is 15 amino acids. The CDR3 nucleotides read TGCGCCAGTGACCTAACCGGGGGCGCAGGAGAGACCCAGTACTTC. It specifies CASDLTGGAGETQYF.

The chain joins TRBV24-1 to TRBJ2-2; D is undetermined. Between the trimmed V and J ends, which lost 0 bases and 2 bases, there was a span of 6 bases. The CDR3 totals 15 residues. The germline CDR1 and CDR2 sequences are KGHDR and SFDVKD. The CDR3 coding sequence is TGTGCCACCAGTGATTTGCTTGGTAACACCGGGGAGCTGTTTTTT. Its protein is CATSDLLGNTGELFF.

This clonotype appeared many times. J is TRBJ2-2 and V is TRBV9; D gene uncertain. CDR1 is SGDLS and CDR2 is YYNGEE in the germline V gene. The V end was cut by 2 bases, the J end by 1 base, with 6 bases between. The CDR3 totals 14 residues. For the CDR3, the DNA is TGTGCCAGCAGCGTCAACCAGAACACCGGGGAGCTGTTTTTT. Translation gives CASSVNQNTGELFF.

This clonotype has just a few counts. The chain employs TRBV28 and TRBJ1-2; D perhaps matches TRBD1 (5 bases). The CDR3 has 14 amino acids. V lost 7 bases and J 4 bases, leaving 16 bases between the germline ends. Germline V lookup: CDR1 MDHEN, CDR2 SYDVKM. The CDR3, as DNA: TGTGCCAGCAAGGAGGGACTCGCGGGCTATGGCTACACCTTC. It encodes CASKEGLAGYGYTF.

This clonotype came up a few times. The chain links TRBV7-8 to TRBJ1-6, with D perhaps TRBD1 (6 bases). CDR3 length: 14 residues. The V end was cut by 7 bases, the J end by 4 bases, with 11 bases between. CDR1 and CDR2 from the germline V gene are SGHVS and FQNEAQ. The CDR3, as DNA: TGTGCCAGCACGTCGGGGACATATAATTCACCCCTCCACTTT. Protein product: CASTSGTYNSPLHF.

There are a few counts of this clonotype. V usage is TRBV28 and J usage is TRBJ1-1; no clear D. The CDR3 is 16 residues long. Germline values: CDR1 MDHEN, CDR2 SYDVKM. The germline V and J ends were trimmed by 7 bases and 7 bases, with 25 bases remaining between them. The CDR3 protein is CASTKPQEGMILEAFF. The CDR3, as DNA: TGTGCCAGCACCAAGCCCCAGGAGGGAATGATCCTTGAAGCTTTCTTT.

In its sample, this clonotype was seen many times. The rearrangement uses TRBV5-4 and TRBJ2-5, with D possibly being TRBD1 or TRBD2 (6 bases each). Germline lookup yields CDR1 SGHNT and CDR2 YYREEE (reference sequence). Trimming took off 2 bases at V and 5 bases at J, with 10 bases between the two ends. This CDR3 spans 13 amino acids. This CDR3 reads CASSFWGAETQYF. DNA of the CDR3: TGTGCCAGCAGCTTCTGGGGGGCGGAGACCCAGTACTTC.